This TCR beta chain was identified in a study of tumor and adjacent non-tumor tissue in lung cancer. Study-level information: The cohort had about a dozen adenocarcinoma, 2 squamous cell and 1 small cell patients.

As for this clonotype: One junction end does not reproduce the germline sequence, and a read error may be involved.

The template was RNA from unsorted bulk tissue. The normal lung tissue was taken more than 3 cm from the tumor edge. The library came from three nested PCR rounds adapted from ARM-PCR protocols. MiXCR, run by TCRdb on the multiplex PCR reads, gives a single entry per CDR3 protein. Of over 40,000 distinct CDR3 sequences in the sample, 60% to 65% are singletons; the top ten hold 19%. The sequence was obtained from a woman between 35 and 50 years old with non-small cell lung cancer. Sequences were obtained from distant non-tumor lung tissue.

In nucleotides, the CDR3 is TGCAGTGCTCTTGGACAGGACAATCAGTCCCAGCATTTT. Amino acid sequence: CSALGQDNQSQHF. The chain combines TRBV20-1 with TRBJ1-5, with 7 positions matching TRBD1. The CDR3 consists of 13 residues. Germline loops: CDR1 DFQATT, CDR2 SNEGSKA (reference sequence).